The 11 T cell receptor beta chains in this list originate from one sample, sequenced in a study of immune evolution from preneoplasia to lung adenocarcinoma. Only in-frame clones appear in the TCRdb table, and some are missing; sequencing was by immunoSEQ multiplex PCR. The sample has some 6,100 clones, about four fifths seen once. The specimen was FFPE lung adenocarcinoma in situ tissue. These receptors were taken from a donor aged 70 or older with lung adenocarcinoma.

The gene calls are TRBV11-3 and TRBJ2-1, with D perhaps TRBD1 (6 bases). The CDR3 totals 13 residues. The V end was cut by 1 base, the J end by 9 bases, with 10 bases between. Germline-derived CDR1 and CDR2 are SGHNT and YENEEA. The CDR3 sequence is CASSLGGLGEQFF. In DNA, the CDR3 is TGTGCCAGCAGCTTAGGGGGGCTTGGTGAGCAGTTCTTC.

V and J are TRBV11-2 and TRBJ1-1; no clear D gene. The CDR3 has 13 residues. The germline V gene has CDR1 SGHAT and CDR2 FQNNGV. Trimming removed 5 bases from V and 1 base from J, with 8 bases in between. The CDR3 sequence is CASSPFRNTEAFF. DNA for the CDR3: TGTGCCAGCAGCCCCTTCAGGAACACTGAAGCTTTCTTT.

V and J are TRBV6-4 and TRBJ2-4, with D possibly called TRBD1 or TRBD2 (6 bases each). This CDR3 has 15 amino acids. Per germline, CDR1 MRHNA and CDR2 SNTAGT. Trimming removed 6 bases at V and 6 bases at J, with 18 bases between. CDR3 sequence reads: CASSPSSEGGNIQYF. CDR3 sequence (DNA): TGTGCCAGCAGCCCTAGCTCCGAGGGGGGAAACATTCAGTACTTC.

As regards this clone: Germline is not matched at one junction end, which may reflect a read error. V usage is TRBV6-5 and J usage is TRBJ2-1, with 8 bases matching TRBD2. The germline V gene encodes CDR1 MNHEY and CDR2 SVGAGI. The length of the CDR3 is 13 residues. CDR3 sequence reads: CASSYGASGSKIF. In DNA, the CDR3 is TGTGCCAGCAGTTACGGGGCCAGCGGGAGTAAAATCTTC.

This sequence joins TRBV19 and TRBJ2-1; D possibly corresponds to TRBD1 (6 bases). With 3 bases removed from V and 7 bases from J, the gap between germline ends came to 16 bases. The CDR3 has 15 amino acids. Germline-derived CDR1 and CDR2 are LNHDA and SQIVND (reference sequence). As DNA, the CDR3 is TGTGCCAGTAGTATTCCCGGACAGCGAAGGAATGAGCAGTTCTTC. Translating gives CASSIPGQRRNEQFF.

This chain uses TRBV6-5 with TRBJ2-3; weak D call: TRBD2 (6 bases). V lost 4 bases, J lost 5 bases, and 10 bases lay in between. CDR3 length: 13 residues. Germline V gene data show CDR1 as MNHEY and CDR2 as SVGAGI. This CDR3 reads CASSLLGGDTQYF. CDR3 bases: TGTGCCAGCAGTTTACTGGGGGGAGATACGCAGTATTTT.

V usage is TRBV11-3 and J usage is TRBJ2-1; the match to TRBD2 covers 9 bases. The CDR3 contains 15 residues. Unmatched junction bases numbered 10, after V lost 5 bases and J lost 8 bases. Germline loops: CDR1 SGHNT, CDR2 YENEEA. The CDR3 nucleotides read TGTGCCAGCAGCCAGGGAGTAGCGGGAGTCGATGAGCAGTTCTTC. Encoded protein: CASSQGVAGVDEQFF. Full variable domain (outside the CDR3, taken from reference TRBV11-3 and TRBJ2-1): EAGVVQSPRYKIIEKKQPVAFWCNPISGHNTLYWYLQNLGQGPELLIRYENEEAVDDSQLPKDRFSAERLKGVDSTLKIQPAELGDSAVYLCASSQGVAGVDEQFFGPGTRLTVL.

The chain employs TRBV7-8 and TRBJ2-5, with D possibly matching TRBD1 (6 bases). CDR1 is SGHVS and CDR2 is FQNEAQ in the germline V gene. Between the trimmed V and J ends, which lost 1 base and 10 bases, there was a span of 13 bases. The CDR3 is made up of 13 amino acids. CDR3 sequence (DNA): TGTGCCAGCAGCTTAGAAACAGGGTCGGACCAGTACTTC. Translated: CASSLETGSDQYF.

The chain uses TRBV10-2 and TRBJ2-7; D gene ambiguous. Germline CDR1 is WSHSY and CDR2 is SAAADI. Trimming took 8 bases from V and 7 from J, leaving 12 bases between them. CDR3 length: 11 residues. As DNA, the CDR3 is TGCGCCAGCGGCATATTAGGGGAGCAGTACTTC. Its protein product is CASGILGEQYF.

CDR3 bases: TGTGCCTGGAGTGAGGGGACAGACTACACCTTC. Translated, it gives CAWSEGTDYTF. The rearrangement links TRBV30 to TRBJ1-2; TRBD1 matches at 7 bases. V shed 1 base and J 10 bases; nucleotides not matched to a gene: 3. The CDR3 is 11 amino acids. Germline loops: CDR1 GTSNPN, CDR2 SVGIG (reference sequence).

To note about this clone: Relative to the germline gene, one junction end is altered; a read error may explain this. CDR3 coding DNA: TGTGCCAGCCGCTTTACAGGGGGAGCAGATACGCAGTATTTT. It translates to CASRFTGGADTQYF. The genes are TRBV11-2 and TRBJ2-3; 8 nucleotides align to TRBD1. CDR1 and CDR2 (germline): SGHAT, FQNNGV. The CDR3 consists of 14 residues.